This record covers a single T cell receptor beta chain. Its antigen is unknown. This entry comes from a study of T cells in localized non-small cell lung cancer. Study-level results: Uninvolved adjacent lung showed the highest T cell clonality, exceeding tumor. A median of around 60 of the top 100 tumor clones appeared in adjacent lung, which was paired and uninvolved.

Germline CDR1 and CDR2: LNHDA and SQIVND (reference sequence). Between the trimmed V and J ends, which lost 0 bases and 1 base, there was a span of 18 bases. CDR3 size: 18 residues. Sequencing was performed with immunoSEQ multiplex PCR; in TCRdb, only in-frame clones are kept and a portion is missing. The table lists approximately 54,000 clones, about 80% of them singletons. The sample consisted of peripheral blood, taken before any cancer treatment. The chain recombines TRBV19 with TRBJ1-1; a possible D gene is TRBD1 (5 bases). The sequence came from a female donor at least 60 years old with stage II squamous cell lung carcinoma. The CDR3 DNA reads TGTGCCAGTAGTATAGATCCGAGCAGGGCGGTCTGGAACACTGAAGCTTTCTTT. Translated: CASSIDPSRAVWNTEAFF.